Below, one T cell receptor beta chain is given with its context. The data derive from a study of blood T cell repertoires in COVID-19. Study in general: COVID-19 samples collected from the United States, Italy and Spain covered acute and convalescent phases. T cells, B-cell-depleted T cells, or PBMCs supplied cDNA or gDNA.

During active infection, Seattle patients enrolled and were then monitored through disease. Original handling: Counts of nucleated cells, estimated from reference gene primer amplification, were obtained. Using immunoSEQ multiplex PCR, the repertoire was profiled, and TCRdb retains in-frame clones only, with some absent. The V and J calls and the clone size are those of that table, but D and trimming were determined from the DNA. The sample lists around 280,000 clones; over 85% were seen once. The CDR3 sequence is 11 residues long. V was pared by 0 bases and J by 7 bases, with 4 bases between. Germline V gene sequence: CDR1 DFQATT, CDR2 SNEGSKA (reference sequence).

Sequenced input: peripheral blood. The TCR originated in a woman aged 25 to 39 with COVID-19, enrolled during active disease. V is TRBV20-1 and J is TRBJ2-1; D is unresolved. The CDR3 spells CSARDMNEQFF. The CDR3 bases are TGCAGTGCTAGAGATATGAATGAGCAGTTCTTC.